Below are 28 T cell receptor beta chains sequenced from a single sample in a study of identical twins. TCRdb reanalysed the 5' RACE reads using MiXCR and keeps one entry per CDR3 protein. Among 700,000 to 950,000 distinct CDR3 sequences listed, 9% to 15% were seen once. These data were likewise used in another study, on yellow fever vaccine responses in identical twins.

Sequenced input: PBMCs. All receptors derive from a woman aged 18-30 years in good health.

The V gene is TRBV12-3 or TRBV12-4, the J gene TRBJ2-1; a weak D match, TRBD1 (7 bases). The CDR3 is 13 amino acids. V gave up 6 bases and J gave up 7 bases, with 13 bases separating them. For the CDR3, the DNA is TGTGCCAGCAGGGCGGGACAGCCGAATGAGCAGTTCTTC. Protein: CASRAGQPNEQFF.

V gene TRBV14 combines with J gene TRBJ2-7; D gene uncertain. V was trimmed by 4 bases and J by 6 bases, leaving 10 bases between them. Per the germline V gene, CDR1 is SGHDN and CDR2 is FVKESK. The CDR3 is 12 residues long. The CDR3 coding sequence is TGTGCCAGCAGCCCCTCTAGAGTCGAGCAGTACTTC. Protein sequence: CASSPSRVEQYF.

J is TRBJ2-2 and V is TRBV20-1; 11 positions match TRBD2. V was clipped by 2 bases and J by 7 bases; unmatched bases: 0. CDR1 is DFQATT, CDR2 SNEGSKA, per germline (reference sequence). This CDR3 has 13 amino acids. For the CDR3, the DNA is TGCAGTGCTAGACTAGCGGGAGGCGGGGAGCTGTTTTTT. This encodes CSARLAGGGELFF.

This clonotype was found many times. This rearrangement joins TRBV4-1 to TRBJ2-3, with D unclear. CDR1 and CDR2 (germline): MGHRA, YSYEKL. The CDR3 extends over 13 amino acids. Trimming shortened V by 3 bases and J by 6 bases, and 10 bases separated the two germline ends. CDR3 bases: TGCGCCAGCAGCCAGAGCCTCAGGGATACGCAGTATTTT. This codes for CASSQSLRDTQYF.

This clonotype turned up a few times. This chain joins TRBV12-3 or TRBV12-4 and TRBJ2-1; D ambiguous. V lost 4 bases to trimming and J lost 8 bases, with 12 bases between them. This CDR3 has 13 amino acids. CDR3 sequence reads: CASSSPEMYEQFF. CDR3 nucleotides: TGTGCCAGCAGTTCGCCCGAGATGTATGAGCAGTTCTTC.

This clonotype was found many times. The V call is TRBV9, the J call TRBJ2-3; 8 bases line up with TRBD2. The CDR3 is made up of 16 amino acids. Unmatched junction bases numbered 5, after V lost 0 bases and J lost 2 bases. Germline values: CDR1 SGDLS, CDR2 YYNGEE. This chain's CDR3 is CASSVVTGGFTDTQYF. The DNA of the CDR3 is TGTGCCAGCAGCGTAGTAACGGGGGGGTTCACAGATACGCAGTATTTT.

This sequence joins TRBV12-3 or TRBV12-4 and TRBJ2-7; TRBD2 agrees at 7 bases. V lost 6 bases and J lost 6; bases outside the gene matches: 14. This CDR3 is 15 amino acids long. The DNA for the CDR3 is TGTGCCAGCAGACCTTCTAGCGGAGCCCCCCTCGAGCAGTACTTC. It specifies CASRPSSGAPLEQYF.

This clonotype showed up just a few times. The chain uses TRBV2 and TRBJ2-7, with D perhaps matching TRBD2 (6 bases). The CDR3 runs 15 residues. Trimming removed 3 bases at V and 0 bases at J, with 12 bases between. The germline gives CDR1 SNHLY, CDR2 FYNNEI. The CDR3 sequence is CASSEGASVSYEQYF. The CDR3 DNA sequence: TGTGCCAGCAGTGAGGGTGCTAGCGTCTCCTACGAGCAGTACTTC.

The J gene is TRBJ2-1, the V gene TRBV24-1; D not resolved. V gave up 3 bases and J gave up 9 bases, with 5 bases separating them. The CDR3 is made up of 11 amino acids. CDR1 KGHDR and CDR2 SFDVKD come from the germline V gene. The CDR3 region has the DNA TGTGCCACCAGTGATAGACGTGAGCAGTTCTTC. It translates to CATSDRREQFF.

CDR3 sequence (DNA): TGTGCCAGCAGTTTCTCGGCGTATAGCAATCAGCCCCAGCATTTT. Protein: CASSFSAYSNQPQHF. The J gene is TRBJ1-5, the V gene TRBV28; D is uncertain. V lost 3 bases to trimming and J lost 0 bases, with 9 bases between them. CDR3 size: 15 residues. Germline V gene data show CDR1 as MDHEN and CDR2 as SYDVKM.

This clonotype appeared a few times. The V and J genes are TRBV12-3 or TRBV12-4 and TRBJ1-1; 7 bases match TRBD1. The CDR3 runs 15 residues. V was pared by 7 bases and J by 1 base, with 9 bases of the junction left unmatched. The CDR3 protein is CASTYDRAANTEAFF. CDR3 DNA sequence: TGTGCCAGCACCTACGACAGGGCGGCGAACACTGAAGCTTTCTTT.

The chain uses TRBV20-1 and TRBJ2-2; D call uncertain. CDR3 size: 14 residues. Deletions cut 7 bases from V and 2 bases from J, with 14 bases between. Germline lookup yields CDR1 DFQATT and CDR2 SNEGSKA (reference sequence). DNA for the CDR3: TGCAGTGTGAAGGTACAGTTTAACACCGGGGAGCTGTTTTTT. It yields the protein CSVKVQFNTGELFF.

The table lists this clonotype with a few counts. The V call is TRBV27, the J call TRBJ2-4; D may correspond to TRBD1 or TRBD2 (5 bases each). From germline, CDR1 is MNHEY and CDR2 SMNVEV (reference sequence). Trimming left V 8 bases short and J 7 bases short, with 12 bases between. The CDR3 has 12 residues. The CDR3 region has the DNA TGTGCCAGCTCTGCAGGGACCAACATTCAGTACTTC. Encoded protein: CASSAGTNIQYF.

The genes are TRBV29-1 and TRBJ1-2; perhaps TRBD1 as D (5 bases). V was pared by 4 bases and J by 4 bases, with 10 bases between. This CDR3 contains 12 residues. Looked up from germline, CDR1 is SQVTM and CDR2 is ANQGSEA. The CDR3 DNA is TGCAGCGTTGGCGGGACGCTCTATGGCTACACCTTC. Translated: CSVGGTLYGYTF.

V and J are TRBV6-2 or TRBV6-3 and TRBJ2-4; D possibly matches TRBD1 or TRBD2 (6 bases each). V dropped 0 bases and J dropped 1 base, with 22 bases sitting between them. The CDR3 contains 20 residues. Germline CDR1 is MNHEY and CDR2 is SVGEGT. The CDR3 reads CASSYSMEGEVGSAKNIQYF. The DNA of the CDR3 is TGTGCCAGCAGTTACTCGATGGAGGGGGAAGTCGGTAGCGCCAAAAACATTCAGTACTTC.

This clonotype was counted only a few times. The CDR3 nucleotides read TGCAGTGCTAGAGAGAGGGGGGTCTATAATTCACCCCTCCACTTT. Translated: CSARERGVYNSPLHF. The rearrangement joins TRBV20-1 to TRBJ1-6; D may be TRBD1 (6 bases). This CDR3 comprises 15 residues. Trimming took off 0 bases at V and 3 bases at J, with 9 bases between the two ends. CDR1 is DFQATT, CDR2 SNEGSKA, per germline (reference sequence).

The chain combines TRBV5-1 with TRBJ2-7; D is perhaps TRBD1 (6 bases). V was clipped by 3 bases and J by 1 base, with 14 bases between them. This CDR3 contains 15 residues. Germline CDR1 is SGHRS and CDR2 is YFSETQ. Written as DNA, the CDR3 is TGCGCCAGCAGCTACGAGACAGGCCGATCCTACGAGCAGTACTTC. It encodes CASSYETGRSYEQYF.

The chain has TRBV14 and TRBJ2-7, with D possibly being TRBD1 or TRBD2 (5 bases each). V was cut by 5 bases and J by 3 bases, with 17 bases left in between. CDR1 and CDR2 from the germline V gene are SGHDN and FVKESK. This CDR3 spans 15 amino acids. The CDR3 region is CASSEGLLEDYEQYF. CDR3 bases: TGTGCCAGCAGCGAGGGGCTACTCGAGGACTACGAGCAGTACTTC.

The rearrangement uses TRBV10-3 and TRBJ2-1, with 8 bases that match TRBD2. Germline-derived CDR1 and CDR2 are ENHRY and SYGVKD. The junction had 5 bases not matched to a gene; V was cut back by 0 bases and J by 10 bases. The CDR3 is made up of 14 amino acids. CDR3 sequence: CAISESTSGGEQFF. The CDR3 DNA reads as TGTGCCATCAGTGAGTCAACTTCGGGGGGGGAGCAGTTCTTC.

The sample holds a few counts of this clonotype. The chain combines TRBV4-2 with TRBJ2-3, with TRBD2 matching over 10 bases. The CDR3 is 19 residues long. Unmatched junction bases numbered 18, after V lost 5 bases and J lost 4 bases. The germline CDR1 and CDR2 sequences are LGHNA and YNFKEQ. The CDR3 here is CASSKKSGASGSVADTQYF. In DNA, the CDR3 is TGTGCCAGCAGCAAAAAATCGGGCGCTAGCGGGAGTGTTGCAGATACGCAGTATTTT.

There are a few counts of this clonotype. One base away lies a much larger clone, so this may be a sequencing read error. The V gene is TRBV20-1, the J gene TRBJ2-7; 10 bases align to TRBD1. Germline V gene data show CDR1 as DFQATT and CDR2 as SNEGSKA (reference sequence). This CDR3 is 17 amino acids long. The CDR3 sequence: CCARSGQGELGIYEQYF. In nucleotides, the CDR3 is TGCTGTGCTAGATCCGGACAGGGGGAACTAGGGATCTACGAGCAGTACTTC.

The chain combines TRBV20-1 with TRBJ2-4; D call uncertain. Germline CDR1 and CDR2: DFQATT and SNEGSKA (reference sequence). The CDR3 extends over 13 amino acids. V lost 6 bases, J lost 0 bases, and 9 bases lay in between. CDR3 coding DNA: TGCAGTGCCCCCGGGCCAGCCAAAAACATTCAGTACTTC. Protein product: CSAPGPAKNIQYF.

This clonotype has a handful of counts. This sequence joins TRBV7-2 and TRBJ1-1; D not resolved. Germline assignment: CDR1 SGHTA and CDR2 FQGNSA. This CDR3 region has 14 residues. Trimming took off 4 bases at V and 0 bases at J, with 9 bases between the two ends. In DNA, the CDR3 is TGTGCCAGCAGCTACCGAAGGGTGAACACTGAAGCTTTCTTT. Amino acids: CASSYRRVNTEAFF. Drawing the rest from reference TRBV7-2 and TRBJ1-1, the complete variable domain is GAGVSQSPSNKVTEKGKDVELRCDPISGHTALYWYRQSLGQGLEFLIYFQGNSAPDKSGLPSDRFSAERTGGSVSTLTIQRTQQEDSAVYLCASSYRRVNTEAFFGQGTRLTVV.

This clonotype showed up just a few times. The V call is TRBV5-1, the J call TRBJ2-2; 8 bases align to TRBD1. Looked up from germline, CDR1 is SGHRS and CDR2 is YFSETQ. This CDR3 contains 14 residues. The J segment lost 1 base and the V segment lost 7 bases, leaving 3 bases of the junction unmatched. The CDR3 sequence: CASLGTGNTGELFF. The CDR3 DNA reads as TGCGCCAGCCTCGGGACAGGGAACACCGGGGAGCTGTTTTTT.

Here the CDR3 DNA reads TGTGCCAGCAGCGTAGGACAGGGGGTATCGTACGAGCAGTACTTC. Residues: CASSVGQGVSYEQYF. The chain is built from TRBV9 and TRBJ2-7, with 9 bases identical to TRBD1. This CDR3 region has 15 residues. V shed 0 bases and J 4 bases; nucleotides not matched to a gene: 5. CDR1 is SGDLS, CDR2 YYNGEE, per germline.

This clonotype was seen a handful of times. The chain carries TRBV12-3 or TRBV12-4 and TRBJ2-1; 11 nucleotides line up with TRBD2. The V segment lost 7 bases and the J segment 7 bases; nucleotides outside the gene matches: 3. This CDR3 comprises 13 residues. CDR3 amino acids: CASKTSGSNEQFF. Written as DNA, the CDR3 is TGTGCCAGCAAAACTAGCGGGAGTAATGAGCAGTTCTTC.

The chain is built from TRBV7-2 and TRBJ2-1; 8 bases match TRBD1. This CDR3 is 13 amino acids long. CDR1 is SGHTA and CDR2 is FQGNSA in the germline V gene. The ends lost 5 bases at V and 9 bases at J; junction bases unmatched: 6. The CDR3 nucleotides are TGTGCCAGCAGCCCCGGACAGGGCCCTGAGCAGTTCTTC. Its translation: CASSPGQGPEQFF.

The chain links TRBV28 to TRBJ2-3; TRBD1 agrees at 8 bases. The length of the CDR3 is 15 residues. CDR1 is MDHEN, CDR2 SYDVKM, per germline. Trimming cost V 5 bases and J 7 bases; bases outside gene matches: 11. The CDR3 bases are TGTGCCAGCAGTCAGAGACAGGGGCAGAGATATACGCAGTATTTT. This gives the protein CASSQRQGQRYTQYF.